This passage covers 25 T cell receptor beta chains from one sample sequenced in a study of T cell changes during pregnancy in multiple sclerosis. The assay was immunoSEQ multiplex PCR, and TCRdb's table has in-frame clones only and misses some. The table includes around 23,000 clones, about nine tenths detected once. The source was CD8+ T cells from peripheral blood mononuclear cells, collected in the third trimester of pregnancy. These receptors were obtained from a female donor in good health, enrolled as a control in a pregnancy study.

V and J are TRBV12-5 and TRBJ2-7, with D perhaps TRBD2 (6 bases). Germline V CDR1 and CDR2: LGHNT, FRNRAP. CDR3 length equals 14 residues. Trimming removed 2 bases from V and 3 bases from J, with 11 bases in between. The CDR3 DNA reads as TGTGCTAGTGGTTTGCGGGGGAGAGGCTACGAGCAGTACTTC. It specifies CASGLRGRGYEQYF.

V gene TRBV6-5 combines with J gene TRBJ2-7; D not certain. V shed 0 bases and J shed 0 bases, with 12 bases lying between them. The CDR3 is 16 residues long. Germline CDR1 is MNHEY and CDR2 is SVGAGI. Here the CDR3 DNA reads TGTGCCAGCAGTTACTCGCCCACACTAATCTCCTACGAGCAGTACTTC. It specifies CASSYSPTLISYEQYF.

This sequence joins TRBV5-1 and TRBJ1-2; 7 bases line up with TRBD1. Germline-derived CDR1 and CDR2 are SGHRS and YFSETQ. Trimming at V came to 0 bases and at J to 6 bases, leaving 2 bases not matched to a gene. CDR3 size: 13 residues. Here the CDR3 reads CASSLDRGDGYTF. CDR3 coding DNA: TGCGCCAGCAGCTTGGACAGGGGAGATGGCTACACCTTC.

This chain connects TRBV12-5 to TRBJ1-2, with D perhaps TRBD1 (6 bases). The CDR3 loop spans 11 amino acids. Germline V gene sequence: CDR1 LGHNT, CDR2 FRNRAP. V lost 7 bases and J lost 8, with 11 bases in between. The CDR3 DNA sequence: TGTGCTAGTGACCTAGGGGGAGGCTACACCTTC. Translating gives CASDLGGGYTF.

The gene calls are TRBV7-3 and TRBJ1-1; maybe TRBD1 (6 bases). Germline V gene data show CDR1 as SGHTA and CDR2 as FQGTGA. The CDR3 sequence is 14 residues long. Trimming removed 6 bases at V and 4 bases at J, with 15 bases between. CDR3 loop: CASSWAQGSTEAFF. The CDR3 DNA sequence: TGTGCCAGCAGTTGGGCCCAGGGGAGCACTGAAGCTTTCTTT.

This chain connects TRBV7-2 to TRBJ2-7; a weak D match, TRBD1 (5 bases). Trimming shortened V by 1 base and J by 4 bases, and 11 bases separated the two germline ends. This CDR3 contains 14 residues. Germline V gene sequence: CDR1 SGHTA, CDR2 FQGNSA. CDR3 loop: CASSLGGSGYEQYF. The CDR3 DNA reads TGTGCCAGCAGCTTAGGGGGCTCGGGTTACGAGCAGTACTTC.

The chain employs TRBV19 and TRBJ1-1; 8 positions match TRBD1. Germline trimming cut 5 bases from V and 4 bases from J; bases unmatched to any gene: 9. Germline CDR1 is LNHDA and CDR2 is SQIVND (reference sequence). This CDR3 contains 15 residues. CDR3 protein: CASSGPTGAGTEAFF. The CDR3 DNA follows: TGTGCCAGTAGTGGTCCGACAGGGGCGGGCACTGAAGCTTTCTTT.

CDR3: CASSQGPASNAERPLYQETQYF. CDR3 nucleotides: TGTGCCAGCAGCCAAGGCCCGGCTAGTAATGCAGAAAGACCCTTGTACCAAGAGACCCAGTACTTC. The J gene is TRBJ2-5, the V gene TRBV14; D is unresolved. V lost 1 base and J lost 0, with 30 bases in between. The germline V gene encodes CDR1 SGHDN and CDR2 FVKESK. This CDR3 has 22 amino acids.

This clone was observed a single time. CDR3 sequence (DNA): TGTGCCAGTACTCGACTAGCGGGGGGAGAGACCCAGTACTTC. Its protein product is CASTRLAGGETQYF. The chain couples TRBV19 to TRBJ2-5, with 13 bases that match TRBD2. CDR1 is LNHDA, CDR2 SQIVND, per germline (reference sequence). The CDR3 sequence is 14 residues long. V lost 7 bases and J lost 4; bases outside the gene matches: 3. The complete variable domain, with remaining parts taken from reference TRBV19 and TRBJ2-5, reads DGGITQSPKYLFRKEGQNVTLSCEQNLNHDAMYWYRQDPGQGLRLIYYSQIVNDFQKGDIAEGYSVSREKKESFPLTVTSAQKNPTAFYLCASTRLAGGETQYFGPGTRLLVL.

CDR3 nucleotide sequence: TGTGCCAGTCTGGCGTCAGGGGAACCGGGACAGGCTAACTATGGCTACACCTTC. It specifies CASLASGEPGQANYGYTF. The chain combines TRBV21-1 with TRBJ1-2; the table's D call TRBD1 went unverified against the DNA. TRBV21-1 is noted as a pseudogene. CDR3 size: 18 residues.

This clone is a singleton in its sample. V usage is TRBV19 and J usage is TRBJ2-7; a possible D gene is TRBD1 (6 bases). Germline lookup yields CDR1 LNHDA and CDR2 SQIVND (reference sequence). V was trimmed by 3 bases and J by 0 bases, leaving 15 bases between them. The CDR3 runs 16 residues. The CDR3 bases are TGTGCCAGTAGTATTTTGACTGGGGGCGACTCCTACGAGCAGTACTTC. The encoded protein is CASSILTGGDSYEQYF.

Details on this clone: This may come from a read error, since a much larger clone is one base off. V gene TRBV30 combines with J gene TRBJ2-2, with 10 nucleotides matching TRBD1. Germline V CDR1 and CDR2: GTSNPN, SVGIG (reference sequence). CDR3 length: 15 amino acids. CDR3 in DNA: TGTGCCCGGAGGGCCGGGACAGGGGACACCGGGGAGCTGTTTTTT. Its protein is CARRAGTGDTGELFF.

Concerning this clone: Other nucleotide sequences in the sample specify the same CDR3. The J gene is TRBJ1-1, the V gene TRBV5-1, with a weak D call TRBD1 (6 bases). Trimming left V 3 bases short and J 6 bases short, with 15 bases between. The length of the CDR3 is 14 residues. Germline values: CDR1 SGHRS, CDR2 YFSETQ. CDR3 region: CASSSMTGAPEAFF. The DNA for the CDR3 is TGCGCCAGCAGCTCGATGACAGGAGCTCCTGAAGCTTTCTTT.

This clone has only one observation. Here the CDR3 reads CASSLFQRESYNEQFF. DNA of the CDR3: TGTGCCAGCAGCTTATTCCAGCGGGAATCCTACAATGAGCAGTTCTTC. The chain uses TRBV7-6 and TRBJ2-1; TRBD2 matches 7 bases. The CDR3 loop spans 16 amino acids. From germline, CDR1 is SGHVS and CDR2 FNYEAQ. V was pared by 2 bases and J by 1 base, with 5 bases of the junction left unmatched.

The chain has TRBV9 and TRBJ2-3, with a possible D match to TRBD2 (5 bases). Trimming left V 0 bases short and J 2 bases short, with 19 bases between. The CDR3 has 18 amino acids. Germline lookup yields CDR1 SGDLS and CDR2 YYNGEE. The CDR3 nucleotides read TGTGCCAGCAGCGTAGATTTGAGCGGCCGATCCCCCACAGATACGCAGTATTTT. Amino acid sequence: CASSVDLSGRSPTDTQYF. The full variable domain, its missing parts supplied by reference TRBV9 and TRBJ2-3, is DSGVTQTPKHLITATGQRVTLRCSPRSGDLSVYWYQQSLDQGLQFLIQYYNGEERAKGNILERFSAQQFPDLHSELNLSSLELGDSALYFCASSVDLSGRSPTDTQYFGPGTRLTVL.

The chain links TRBV2 to TRBJ1-5, with D perhaps matching TRBD1 (6 bases). Germline V lookup: CDR1 SNHLY, CDR2 FYNNEI. Trimming stripped 8 bases from V and 3 bases from J, with 17 bases between. The CDR3 runs to 15 residues. The CDR3 DNA sequence: TGTGCCAGCGTACGGGACACGGGGATCAATCAGCCCCAGCATTTT. As protein: CASVRDTGINQPQHF.

The CDR3 nucleotides read TGTGCCAGCAGTTACGAGGGGAACACTGAAGCTTTCTTT. As protein: CASSYEGNTEAFF. The chain couples TRBV6-5 to TRBJ1-1; D not resolved. The CDR3 runs to 13 residues. V lost 2 bases to trimming and J lost 1 base, with 5 bases between them. Germline CDR1 is MNHEY and CDR2 is SVGAGI.

The chain couples TRBV19 to TRBJ1-2; perhaps TRBD1 as D (6 bases). This CDR3 region has 17 residues. Germline CDR1 reads LNHDA; CDR2 reads SQIVND (reference sequence). V lost 1 base to trimming and J lost 2 bases, with 17 bases between them. Here the CDR3 reads CASSIGTRGSLNYGYTF. CDR3 nucleotide sequence: TGTGCCAGTAGTATAGGGACGAGGGGGTCCCTAAACTATGGCTACACCTTC.

This chain connects TRBV4-2 to TRBJ1-1, with D unclear. The germline gives CDR1 LGHNA, CDR2 YNFKEQ. Trimming stripped 1 base from V and 6 bases from J, with 15 bases between. There are 15 residues in the CDR3. The CDR3 DNA is TGTGCCAGCAGCCAAGTAGGAGGCCAGCAGTCTGAAGCTTTCTTT. It translates to CASSQVGGQQSEAFF.

The J gene is TRBJ2-2, the V gene TRBV19; D not certain. The V end lost 7 bases, the J end lost 0 bases, and 9 bases lay between the germline ends. This CDR3 is 14 amino acids long. CDR1 is LNHDA, CDR2 SQIVND, per germline (reference sequence). DNA of the CDR3: TGTGCCAGTATCAGGAACCCGAACACCGGGGAGCTGTTTTTT. This encodes CASIRNPNTGELFF.

The chain carries TRBV27 and TRBJ1-2; D gene uncertain. Between the trimmed V and J ends, which lost 4 bases and 8 bases, there was a span of 14 bases. This CDR3 is built from 13 residues. Germline V CDR1 and CDR2: MNHEY, SMNVEV (reference sequence). CDR3 coding DNA: TGTGCCAGCAGTTACCGGGAGTCGGGGGGCTACACCTTC. Amino acids: CASSYRESGGYTF.

The genes are TRBV6-4 and TRBJ2-5, with 9 bases aligning to TRBD2. V was clipped by 3 bases and J by 1 base; unmatched bases: 3. This CDR3 region has 15 residues. Per the germline V gene, CDR1 is MRHNA and CDR2 is SNTAGT. CDR3 sequence: CASSDSSGSQETQYF. CDR3 in DNA: TGTGCCAGCAGTGATAGTAGCGGGAGCCAAGAGACCCAGTACTTC.

The rearrangement uses TRBV10-1 and TRBJ1-5, with a weak D call TRBD1 (6 bases). Germline lookup yields CDR1 WNHNN and CDR2 SYGVQD (reference sequence). The CDR3 runs to 16 residues. Trimming removed 6 bases at V and 0 bases at J, with 15 bases between. CDR3 nucleotides: TGCGCCAGCAGGGGCCGGGACACCATTAGCAATCAGCCCCAGCATTTT. Protein: CASRGRDTISNQPQHF.

V is TRBV5-4 and J is TRBJ1-6, with 7 bases lining up with TRBD1. CDR3 length: 18 residues. The junction had 19 bases not matched to a gene; V was cut back by 5 bases and J by 8 bases. CDR1 and CDR2 (germline): SGHNT, YYREEE (reference sequence). The CDR3 bases are TGTGCCAGCAGTCTTGGACAGGATGGGTTAAGGATACATTCACCCCTCCACTTT. It translates to CASSLGQDGLRIHSPLHF. The variable domain in full, with the rest retrieved from reference TRBV5-4 and TRBJ1-6, is ETGVTQSPTHLIKTRGQQVTLRCSSQSGHNTVSWYQQALGQGPQFIFQYYREEENGRGNFPPRFSGLQFPNYSSELNVNALELDDSALYLCASSLGQDGLRIHSPLHFGNGTRLTVT.

This clone has a handful of counts. This CDR3 reads CASGASGRFNEQYF. The CDR3 DNA reads TGTGCCAGTGGGGCTAGCGGGAGATTCAACGAGCAGTACTTC. This chain connects TRBV19 to TRBJ2-7, with 10 bases fitting TRBD2. V shed 8 bases, J shed 5 bases, and the junction held 9 bases outside the gene matches. This CDR3 contains 14 residues. CDR1 and CDR2 (germline): LNHDA, SQIVND (reference sequence).